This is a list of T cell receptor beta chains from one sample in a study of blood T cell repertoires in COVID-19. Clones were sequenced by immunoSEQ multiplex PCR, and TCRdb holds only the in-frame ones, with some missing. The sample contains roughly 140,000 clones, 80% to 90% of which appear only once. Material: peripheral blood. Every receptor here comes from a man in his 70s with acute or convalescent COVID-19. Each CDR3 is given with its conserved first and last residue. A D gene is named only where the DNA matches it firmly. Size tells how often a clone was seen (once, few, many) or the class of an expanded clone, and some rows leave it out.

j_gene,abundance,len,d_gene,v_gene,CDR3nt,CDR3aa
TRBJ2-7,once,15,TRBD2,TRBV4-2,TGTGCCAGCAGCCATGGACTAGCGGAAGCCTACGAGCAGTACTTC,CASSHGLAEAYEQYF
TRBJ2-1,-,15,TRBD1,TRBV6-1,TGTGCCAGCAGTGAAGCGGTGACAGGGGTCAATGAGCAGTTCTTC,CASSEAVTGVNEQFF
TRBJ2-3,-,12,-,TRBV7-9,TGTGCCAGCAGCCGACAGGTAGATACGCAGTATTTT,CASSRQVDTQYF
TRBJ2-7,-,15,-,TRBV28,TGTGCCAGCAGTTTCATGGGGGACACAGGGTACGAGCAGTACTTC,CASSFMGDTGYEQYF
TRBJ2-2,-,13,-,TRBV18,TGTGCCAGCTCAGACAACAGGGCCGGGGAGCTGTTTTTT,CASSDNRAGELFF
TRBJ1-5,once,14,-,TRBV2,TGTGCCAGCAGTGAGCTTATAGGGGCTCAGCCCCAGCATTTT,CASSELIGAQPQHF
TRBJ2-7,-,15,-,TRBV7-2,TGTGCCAGCAGCTTAGCGGGGGGGCAGGTAAACGAGCAGTACTTC,CASSLAGGQVNEQYF
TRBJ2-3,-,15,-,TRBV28,TGTGCCAGCAGTCCCCCCGGGTGGGGCACAGATACGCAGTATTTT,CASSPPGWGTDTQYF
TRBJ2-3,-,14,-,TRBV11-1,TGTGCCAGCAGCCCTACTGAGTACACAGATACGCAGTATTTT,CASSPTEYTDTQYF
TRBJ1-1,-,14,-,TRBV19,TGTGCCAGTAGTATAGATGAGCTAGGCACTGAAACTTTCTTT,CASSIDELGTETFF
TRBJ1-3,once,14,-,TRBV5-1,TGCGCCAGCAGCCCACAGGACTCTGGAAACACCATATATTTT,CASSPQDSGNTIYF
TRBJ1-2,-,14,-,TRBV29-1,TGCAGCGTTGAAGATCGACGGGGGAGCTATGGCTACACCTTC,CSVEDRRGSYGYTF
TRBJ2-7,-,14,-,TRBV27,TGTGCCAGCAGTTTATCTTGGCGGAGTTACGAGCAGTACTTC,CASSLSWRSYEQYF
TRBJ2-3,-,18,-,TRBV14,TGTGCCAGCAGCCAAGGTTATCGAGGGATCCCTCTCACAGATACGCAGTATTTT,CASSQGYRGIPLTDTQYF
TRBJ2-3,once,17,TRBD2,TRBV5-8,TGTGCCAGCAGCTTGGGTACTAGCGGGAGTCTCACAGATACGCAGTATTTT,CASSLGTSGSLTDTQYF
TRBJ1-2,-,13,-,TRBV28,TGTGCCAGCAGTTTTTACAGGGCCTATGGCTACACCTTC,CASSFYRAYGYTF
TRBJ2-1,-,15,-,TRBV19,TGTGCCAGTAGTATAATTTATGAGGAGTACAATGAGCAGTTCTTC,CASSIIYEEYNEQFF
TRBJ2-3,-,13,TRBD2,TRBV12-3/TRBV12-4,TGTGCCAGCAGTACGACTAGCGGAAATACGCAGTATTTT,CASSTTSGNTQYF
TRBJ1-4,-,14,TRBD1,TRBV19,TGTGCCAGTACCCCTAGGGGGCTTCGAGAAAAACTGTTTTTT,CASTPRGLREKLFF
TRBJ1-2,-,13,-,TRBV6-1,TGTGCCAGCAGTGAAGACAGTAACTATGGCTACACCTTC,CASSEDSNYGYTF
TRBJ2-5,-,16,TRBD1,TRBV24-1,TGTGCCACCAGTGATCCAGACAGGGGGGTTGTGGAGACCCAGTACTTC,CATSDPDRGVVETQYF
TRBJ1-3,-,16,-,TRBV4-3,TGCGCCAGCAGCCAAGACAGGGTCGGGTCTGGAAACACCATATATTTT,CASSQDRVGSGNTIYF
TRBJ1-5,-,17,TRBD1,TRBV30,TGTGCCTGGAGTGTAGGGACAGGGGGTTTCGGCAATCAGCCCCAGCATTTT,CAWSVGTGGFGNQPQHF
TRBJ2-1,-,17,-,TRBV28,TGTGCCAGCAGCGGTAGCGATAGCGATAGCTCCTACAATGAGCAGTTCTTC,CASSGSDSDSSYNEQFF
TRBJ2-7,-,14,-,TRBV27,TGTGCCAGCAGTTTAGCAGGACAGAGGGGCGAGCAGTACTTC,CASSLAGQRGEQYF
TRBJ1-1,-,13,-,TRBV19,TGTGCCAGTAGTACCAGGGCGGGGGCTGAAGCTTTCTTT,CASSTRAGAEAFF
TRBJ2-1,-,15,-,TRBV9,TGTGCCAGCAGCGTGGACTCTAGTAGGCACAATGAGCAGTTCTTC,CASSVDSSRHNEQFF
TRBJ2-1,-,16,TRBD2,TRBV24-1,TGTGCCACCAGTGATCCCGGGACTAGCGAGTACAATGAGCAGTTCTTC,CATSDPGTSEYNEQFF
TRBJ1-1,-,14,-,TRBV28,TGTGCCAGCAGCTCCGGGGGGATAACCACTGAAGCTTTCTTT,CASSSGGITTEAFF